A single sample is the source of the 9 T cell receptor beta chains below, sequenced in a study of blood T cell repertoires in COVID-19. Clones were sequenced by immunoSEQ multiplex PCR, and TCRdb holds only the in-frame ones, with some missing. The data hold fewer than 250,000 clones, with over 80% observed a single time. The sequenced sample consisted of peripheral blood. The receptors derive from a human donor in a cohort sampled during active COVID-19.

The rearrangement uses TRBV18 and TRBJ2-7; 10 bases fit TRBD2. The germline gives CDR1 KGHSH, CDR2 LQKENI. CDR3 length: 17 residues. V dropped 6 bases and J dropped 1; count of bases not matched to a gene: 12. The CDR3: CASSQSVGTSVSYEQYF. CDR3 in DNA: TGTGCCAGCTCCCAATCCGTCGGGACTAGCGTGTCCTACGAGCAGTACTTC.

This clone showed up just a few times. The rearrangement joins TRBV5-1 to TRBJ2-7, with 7 bases matching TRBD2. Trimming at V came to 4 bases and at J to 6 bases, leaving 4 bases not matched to a gene. CDR3 length: 12 amino acids. The germline V gene encodes CDR1 SGHRS and CDR2 YFSETQ. The CDR3 sequence: CASSTGGFEQYF. CDR3 in DNA: TGCGCCAGCAGCACGGGGGGTTTCGAGCAGTACTTC.

V gene TRBV6-5 combines with J gene TRBJ2-7, with 8 bases matching TRBD1. Germline CDR1 and CDR2: MNHEY and SVGAGI. V shed 7 bases and J 7 bases; nucleotides not matched to a gene: 12. The CDR3 is 14 residues long. CDR3 coding DNA: TGTGCCAGCACCACTGACAGGGGAGGTCGGGAGCAGTACTTC. Translated, it gives CASTTDRGGREQYF.

The sample holds one count of this clone. The J gene is TRBJ2-7, the V gene TRBV13; tentative D call: TRBD2 (6 bases). The V end lost 5 bases, the J end lost 0 bases, and 11 bases lay between the germline ends. Germline assignment: CDR1 PRHDT and CDR2 FYEKMQ (reference sequence). This CDR3 has 14 residues. Here the CDR3 reads CASSTAGSSYEQYF. The CDR3 DNA reads TGTGCCAGCAGCACCGCGGGGAGCTCCTACGAGCAGTACTTC.

The chain is built from TRBV10-3 and TRBJ2-5, with D tentatively TRBD2 (6 bases). CDR3 size: 14 residues. V lost 6 bases to trimming and J lost 4 bases, with 15 bases between them. The germline V gene has CDR1 ENHRY and CDR2 SYGVKD. The chain's CDR3 is CAISPGSGSETQYF. The CDR3 DNA reads TGTGCCATCAGCCCGGGGAGCGGGTCAGAGACCCAGTACTTC.

The genes are TRBV5-6 and TRBJ1-6, with unresolved D. Germline V gene data show CDR1 as SGHDT and CDR2 as YYEEEE. The CDR3 sequence is 18 residues long. V gave up 1 base and J gave up 0 bases, with 14 bases separating them. The CDR3 here is CASSLYYRPSSYNSPLHF. The CDR3 coding sequence is TGTGCCAGCAGCTTGTATTACAGACCGAGCTCCTATAATTCACCCCTCCACTTT.

V gene TRBV19 combines with J gene TRBJ2-3; TRBD1 agrees at 9 bases. Germline assignment: CDR1 LNHDA and CDR2 SQIVND (reference sequence). The J segment lost 1 base and the V segment lost 0 bases, leaving 8 bases of the junction unmatched. The CDR3 is 18 residues long. The CDR3: CASSIDRRDRVGTDTQYF. The CDR3, as DNA: TGTGCCAGTAGTATAGATCGCCGGGACAGGGTAGGCACAGATACGCAGTATTTT.

The chain recombines TRBV4-2 with TRBJ1-4; 8 nucleotides match TRBD1. The ends lost 0 bases at V and 6 bases at J; junction bases unmatched: 6. Germline CDR1 is LGHNA and CDR2 is YNFKEQ. The CDR3 loop spans 16 amino acids. CDR3: CASSQDRGTGDEKLFF. CDR3 sequence (DNA): TGTGCCAGCAGCCAAGATCGGGGGACAGGAGATGAAAAACTGTTTTTT.

CDR3 sequence (DNA): TGTGCCAGCAGTGATCAGCCTCCGGGCACCGGGGAGCTGTTTTTT. This translates into CASSDQPPGTGELFF. This rearrangement joins TRBV2 to TRBJ2-2; D is uncertain. Trimming left V 3 bases short and J 4 bases short, with 12 bases between. The CDR3 extends over 15 amino acids. CDR1 is SNHLY, CDR2 FYNNEI, per germline.